This TCR beta chain was obtained from a study of cytomegalovirus exposure and HLA in healthy donors. Whole-study results and caveats: Per a later analysis, 15,000 to 20,000 TCR beta sequences showed association with HLA alleles at 0.05 false discovery rate. A list of around 150 TCR beta chains associated with cytomegalovirus was given. In a later analysis, TCR beta V- and J-gene trimming was associated with a missense DCLRE1C variant. Analyzed later, association rates of TCRs varied across HLA loci, with DRB1 most and HLA-C fewest.

V was clipped by 7 bases and J by 4 bases, with 16 bases between them. The germline CDR1 and CDR2 sequences are SNHLY and FYNNEI. The CDR3 loop spans 14 amino acids. Vbeta (60) and Jbeta (13) primers were used in the PCR. Profiled with immunoSEQ multiplex PCR; TCRdb holds only in-frame clones, not every one. The sample has some 99,000 clones, about four fifths seen once. On this clone itself: The antigen remains unidentified.

The V and J genes are TRBV2 and TRBJ1-1; D is uncertain. Sequenced material: PBMCs. The receptor was isolated from a young woman in good health and CMV-seronegative. The CDR3 nucleotides are TGTGCCAGCATTTTAGGGAGGGTGGGCACTGAAGCTTTCTTT. Translated: CASILGRVGTEAFF. Looking up the rest from reference TRBV2 and TRBJ1-1 gives the full variable domain: EPEVTQTPSHQVTQMGQEVILRCVPISNHLYFYWYRQILGQKVEFLVSFYNNEISEKSEIFDDQFSVERPDGSNFTLKIRSTKLEDSAMYFCASILGRVGTEAFFGQGTRLTVV.